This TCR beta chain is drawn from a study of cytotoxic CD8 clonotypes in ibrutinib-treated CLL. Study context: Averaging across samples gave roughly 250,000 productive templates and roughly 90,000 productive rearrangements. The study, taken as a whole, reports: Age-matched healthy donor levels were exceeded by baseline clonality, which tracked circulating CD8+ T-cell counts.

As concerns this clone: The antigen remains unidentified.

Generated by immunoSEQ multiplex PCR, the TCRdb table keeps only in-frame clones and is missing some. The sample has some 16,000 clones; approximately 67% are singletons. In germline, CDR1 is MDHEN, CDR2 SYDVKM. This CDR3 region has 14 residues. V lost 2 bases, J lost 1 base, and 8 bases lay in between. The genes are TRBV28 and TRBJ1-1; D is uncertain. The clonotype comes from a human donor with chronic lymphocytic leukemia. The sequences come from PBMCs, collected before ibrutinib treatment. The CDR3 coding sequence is TGTGCCAGCAGTTTACTGGAGGCGAACACTGAAGCTTTCTTT. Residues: CASSLLEANTEAFF. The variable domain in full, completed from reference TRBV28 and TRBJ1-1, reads DVKVTQSSRYLVKRTGEKVFLECVQDMDHENMFWYRQDPGLGLRLIYFSYDVKMKEKGDIPEGYSVSREKKERFSLILESASTNQTSMYLCASSLLEANTEAFFGQGTRLTVV.